Sequencing of this TCR beta chain was carried out in a study of cytomegalovirus exposure and HLA in healthy donors. General study results and limits: The authors later found HLA-associated TCR beta chains more clonally expanded than equally common others.

Comments on this clone: Its matching antigen is unknown.

V lost 1 base to trimming and J lost 4 bases, with 19 bases between them. In germline, CDR1 is SEHNR, CDR2 FQNEAQ (reference sequence). The length of the CDR3 is 18 residues. Both 60 Vbeta primers and 13 Jbeta primers went into the PCR. Under the authors' procedure: Counted up in a later analysis, unique TCR beta chains came to about 83 million, with some 11 million shared. Measured with immunoSEQ multiplex PCR; TCRdb has only the in-frame clones, and not every one. D and trimming come from the DNA, and the V and J calls and clone size come from that table. The data hold over 150,000 clones, with 82% observed a single time.

Source material: PBMCs. The receptor was derived from a boy under 10 years old in good health and CMV-seronegative. This rearrangement joins TRBV7-9 to TRBJ2-2, with D tentatively TRBD1 (6 bases). The CDR3 sequence is CASSLVGGDISSTGELFF. CDR3 DNA sequence: TGTGCCAGCAGCTTAGTAGGTGGGGACATCTCTAGCACCGGGGAGCTGTTTTTT. The whole variable domain, filled in from reference TRBV7-9 and TRBJ2-2, reads DTGVSQNPRHKITKRGQNVTFRCDPISEHNRLYWYRQTLGQGPEFLTYFQNEAQLEKSRLLSDRFSAERPKGSFSTLEIQRTEQGDSAMYLCASSLVGGDISSTGELFFGEGSRLTVL.